Described below is a single T cell receptor beta chain sequence and its context. These data belong to a study of OX40 agonist ivuxolimab in advanced cancers. Produced via immunoSEQ multiplex PCR; TCRdb's table is partial and in-frame only. Of roughly 34,000 clones listed, under 85% are singletons. Sample: CD4+ or CD8+ T cells sorted from blood, taken in a trial of the OX40 agonist ivuxolimab. The sequence came from an adult with an advanced solid tumor such as melanoma, head and neck, liver or kidney cancer.

The CDR3 nucleotides read TGTGCCAGCTCAGCTACCGGACAGTATGAAGCTTTCTTT. Protein sequence: CASSATGQYEAFF. The gene calls are TRBV18 and TRBJ1-1; D is perhaps TRBD1 (6 bases). Trimming pared 5 bases from V and 7 bases from J, leaving 14 bases between. In germline, CDR1 is KGHSH, CDR2 LQKENI. This CDR3 is built from 13 residues. Based on the CDR3 plus reference TRBV18 and TRBJ1-1, the full variable domain is NAGVMQNPRHLVRRRGQEARLRCSPMKGHSHVYWYRQLPEEGLKFMVYLQKENIIDESGMPKERFSAEFPKEGPSILRIQQVVRGDSAAYFCASSATGQYEAFFGQGTRLTVV.